The following is a T cell receptor beta chain sequence with its context. Its antigen remains unidentified. An end of the junction differs from the germline gene, which may be a read error. The sample belongs to a study of tumor-infiltrating lymphocytes in glioblastoma multiforme (dated by TCRdb to the late 2010s). Study-wide context: The study tested whether intratumoral genomic heterogeneity fosters TIL diversity by jointly investigating somatic mutations, TIL diversity and immune response activity.

The AllPrep DNA/RNA mini kit was used to purify genomic DNA and total RNA at the same time from each of the ten tumor samples. OD 260/280 ratios above 1.9 and RNA integrity numbers above 6.5 were observed for all RNA. TCRB libraries were constructed from RNA through three rounds of nested multiplex PCR following a modified ARM-PCR protocol with multiple V-beta primers and a C-beta primer. Starting from 0.5 to 0.55 ug of total RNA, TCRB-specific cDNA was synthesized using ProtoScript II Reverse Transcriptase and a C-beta primer. The description of the TCRB libraries did not include any unique molecular identifiers. The third PCR added barcodes and adapters over 25 cycles with Deep VentR (exo-) polymerase, followed by gel purification of 250-500 bp bands. An Illumina HiSeq 2500 was used to sequence the TCRB libraries with 250 bp paired-end reads. The source study handled its data this way. The reads were cleaned with Trimmomatic, merged with FLASH and assigned V, D and J segments with MiGEC before being analyzed in VDJtools. Repertoire diversity was measured using the Shannon-Wiener diversity index, which was calculated with VDJtools. TCRdb passed the public sequencing reads through fastp at Q25 and MiXCR, retaining productive beta sequences. Identical CDR3 proteins give one entry, which carries the most common genes and DNA. For this entry, the V and J calls and clone size follow TCRdb and not the study's own pipeline. Here the sample has approximately 30,000 distinct CDR3 sequences; roughly three fifths occur a single time. Approximately 35% of the sample is in the top ten clones.

General conclusions and limits of the study: The authors noted that sorting T cells into functional subsets, which was not done in this study, would be a future improvement. Generalizability was limited because only one glioblastoma patient was included in the TCR and somatic mutation analysis. Because T cells carry unequal numbers of TCR transcripts, RNA-based TCR sequencing may distort clone frequencies.

The specimen was brain tumor tissue. The origin of this receptor is a male donor with glioblastoma.

The CDR3 amino acid sequence is: CASSRGHRQEAQYF. The sequenced DNA: TGTGCCAGCAGTAGGGGACATCGACAAGAGGCCCAGTACTTC. The chain is encoded by TRBV6-5 joined to TRBJ2-5; tentative D gene TRBD1, with 6 bases matching. The CDR3 starts with the cysteine, ends with the phenylalanine, and has 14 residues. Only the CDR3 DNA stays, 42 bases, in frame from base 1. Looking up the germline V gene yields CDR1 MNHEY and CDR2 SVGAGI.